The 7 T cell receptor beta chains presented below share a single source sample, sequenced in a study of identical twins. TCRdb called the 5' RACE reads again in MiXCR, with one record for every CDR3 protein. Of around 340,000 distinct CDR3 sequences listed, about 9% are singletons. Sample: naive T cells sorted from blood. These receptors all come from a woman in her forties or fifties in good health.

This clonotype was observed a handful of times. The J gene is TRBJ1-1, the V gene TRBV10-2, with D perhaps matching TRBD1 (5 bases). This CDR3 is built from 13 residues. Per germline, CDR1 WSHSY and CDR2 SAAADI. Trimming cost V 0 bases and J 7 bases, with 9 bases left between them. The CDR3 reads CASSESGQLEAFF. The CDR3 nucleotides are TGCGCCAGCAGTGAGTCGGGGCAGCTTGAAGCTTTCTTT.

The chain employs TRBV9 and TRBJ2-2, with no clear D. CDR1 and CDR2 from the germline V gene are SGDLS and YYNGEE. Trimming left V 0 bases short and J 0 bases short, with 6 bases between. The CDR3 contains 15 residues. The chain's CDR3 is CASSVVHSNTGELFF. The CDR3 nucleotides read TGTGCCAGCAGCGTAGTCCATTCGAACACCGGGGAGCTGTTTTTT.

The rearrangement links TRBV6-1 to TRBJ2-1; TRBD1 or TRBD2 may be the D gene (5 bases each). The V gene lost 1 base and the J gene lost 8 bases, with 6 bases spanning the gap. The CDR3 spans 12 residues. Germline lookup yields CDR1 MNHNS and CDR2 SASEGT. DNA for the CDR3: TGTGCCAGCAGTGAAGGGGGGTATGAGCAGTTCTTC. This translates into CASSEGGYEQFF.

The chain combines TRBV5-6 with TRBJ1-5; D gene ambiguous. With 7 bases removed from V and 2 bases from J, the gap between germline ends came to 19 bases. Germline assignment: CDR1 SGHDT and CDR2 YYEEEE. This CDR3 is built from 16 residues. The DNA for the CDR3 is TGTGCCAGCTTCCCCTTTTGGGGAGACGGCAATCAGCCCCAGCATTTT. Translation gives CASFPFWGDGNQPQHF. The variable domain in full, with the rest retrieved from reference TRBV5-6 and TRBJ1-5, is DAGVTQSPTHLIKTRGQQVTLRCSPKSGHDTVSWYQQALGQGPQFIFQYYEEEERQRGNFPDRFSGHQFPNYSSELNVNALLLGDSALYLCASFPFWGDGNQPQHFGDGTRLSIL.

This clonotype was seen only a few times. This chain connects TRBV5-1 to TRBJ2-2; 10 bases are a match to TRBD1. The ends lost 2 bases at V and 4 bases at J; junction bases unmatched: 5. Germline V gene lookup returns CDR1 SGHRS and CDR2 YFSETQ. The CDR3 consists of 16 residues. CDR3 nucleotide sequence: TGCGCCAGCAGCTTCGGGACAGGGGTTATCACCGGGGAGCTGTTTTTT. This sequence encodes CASSFGTGVITGELFF.

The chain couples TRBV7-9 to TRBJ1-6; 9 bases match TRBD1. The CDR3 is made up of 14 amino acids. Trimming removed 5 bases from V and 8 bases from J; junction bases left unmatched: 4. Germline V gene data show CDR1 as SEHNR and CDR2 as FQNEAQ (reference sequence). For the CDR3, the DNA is TGTGCCAGCAGCGCGGGACAGGGCCATTCACCCCTCCACTTT. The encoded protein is CASSAGQGHSPLHF. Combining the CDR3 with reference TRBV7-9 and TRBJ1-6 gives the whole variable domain DTGVSQNPRHKITKRGQNVTFRCDPISEHNRLYWYRQTLGQGPEFLTYFQNEAQLEKSRLLSDRFSAERPKGSFSTLEIQRTEQGDSAMYLCASSAGQGHSPLHFGNGTRLTVT.

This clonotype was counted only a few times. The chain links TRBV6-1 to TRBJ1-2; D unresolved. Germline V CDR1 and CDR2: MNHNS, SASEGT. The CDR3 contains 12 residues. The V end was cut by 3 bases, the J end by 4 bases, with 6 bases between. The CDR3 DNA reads TGTGCCAGCAGTGATCGGATCTATGGCTACACCTTC. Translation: CASSDRIYGYTF.